One sample yielded the 2 T cell receptor beta chains listed below, sequenced in a study of blood T cells in healthy people across ages. Then a second PCR, running about 6 to 12 cycles, was carried out with a sample-barcoded 5' primer and a J-beta primer mix. TCRdb re-called the 5' RACE reads through MiXCR, storing one row per CDR3 protein. The profile shows 550,000 to 600,000 distinct CDR3 sequences, approximately 30% of them singletons. The sequencing sample was made of blood. These receptors were obtained from a woman in her sixties or seventies in good health.

The sample holds a few counts of this clonotype. V is TRBV2 and J is TRBJ1-6; D remains ambiguous. CDR1 and CDR2 from the germline V gene are SNHLY and FYNNEI. V lost 7 bases to trimming and J lost 7 bases, with 11 bases between them. This CDR3 has 13 amino acids. CDR3 in DNA: TGTGCCAGCACGGGGATATTCAATTCACCCCTCCACTTT. Its translation is CASTGIFNSPLHF.

The chain joins TRBV27 to TRBJ2-5; D may correspond to TRBD1 or TRBD2 (5 bases each). Near its end, the DNA agrees better with TRBJ2-7, so the J call may be wrong. CDR1 and CDR2 (germline): MNHEY, SMNVEV (reference sequence). The CDR3 extends over 13 amino acids. In DNA form, the CDR3 reads TGTGCCAGCAGTTTAGGGGGTATAGGCGAGCAGTACTTC. Its translation is CASSLGGIGEQYF.